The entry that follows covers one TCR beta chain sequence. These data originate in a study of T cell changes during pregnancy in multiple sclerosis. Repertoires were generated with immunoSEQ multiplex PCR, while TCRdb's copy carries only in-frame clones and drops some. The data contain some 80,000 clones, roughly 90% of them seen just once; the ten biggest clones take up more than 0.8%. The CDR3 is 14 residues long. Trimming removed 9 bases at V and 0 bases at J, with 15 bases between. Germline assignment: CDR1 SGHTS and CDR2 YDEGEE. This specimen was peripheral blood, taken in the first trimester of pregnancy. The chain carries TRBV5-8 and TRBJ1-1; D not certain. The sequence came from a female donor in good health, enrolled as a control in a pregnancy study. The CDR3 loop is CAIRSVLMNTEAFF. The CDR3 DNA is TGTGCCATCCGCTCGGTCCTCATGAACACTGAAGCTTTCTTT.